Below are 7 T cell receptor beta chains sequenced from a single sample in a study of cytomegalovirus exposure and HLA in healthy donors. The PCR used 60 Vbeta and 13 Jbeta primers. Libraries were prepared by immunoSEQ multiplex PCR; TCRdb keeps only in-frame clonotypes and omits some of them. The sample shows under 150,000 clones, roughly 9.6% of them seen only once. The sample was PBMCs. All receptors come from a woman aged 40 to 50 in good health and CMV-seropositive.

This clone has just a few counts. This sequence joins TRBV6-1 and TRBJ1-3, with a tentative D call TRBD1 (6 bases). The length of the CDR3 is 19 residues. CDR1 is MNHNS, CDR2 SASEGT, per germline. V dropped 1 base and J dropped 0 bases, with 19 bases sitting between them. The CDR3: CASSEDYRVADLSGNTIYF. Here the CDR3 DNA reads TGTGCCAGCAGTGAAGATTACAGGGTCGCTGATCTCTCTGGAAACACCATATATTTT.

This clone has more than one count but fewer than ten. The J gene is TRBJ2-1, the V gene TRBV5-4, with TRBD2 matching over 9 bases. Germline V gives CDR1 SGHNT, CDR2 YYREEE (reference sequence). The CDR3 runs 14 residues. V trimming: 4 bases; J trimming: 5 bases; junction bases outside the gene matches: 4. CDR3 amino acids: CASSVSGGDNEQFF. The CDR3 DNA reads TGTGCCAGCAGCGTTAGCGGGGGTGACAATGAGCAGTTCTTC.

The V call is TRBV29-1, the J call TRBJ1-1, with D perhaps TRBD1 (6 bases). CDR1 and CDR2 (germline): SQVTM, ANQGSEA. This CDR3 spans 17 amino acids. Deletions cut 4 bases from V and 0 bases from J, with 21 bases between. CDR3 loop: CSVATYRTGRLNTEAFF. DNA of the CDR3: TGCAGCGTTGCTACTTACCGAACAGGGCGGCTGAACACTGAAGCTTTCTTT. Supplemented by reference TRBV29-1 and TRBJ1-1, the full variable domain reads SAVISQKPSRDICQRGTSLTIQCQVDSQVTMMFWYRQQPGQSLTLIATANQGSEATYESGFVIDKFPISRPNLTFSTLTVSNMSPEDSSIYLCSVATYRTGRLNTEAFFGQGTRLTVV.

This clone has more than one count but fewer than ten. The CDR3 region is CASRERVGGTEAFF. For the CDR3, the DNA is TGTGCCAGCAGGGAAAGGGTGGGGGGCACTGAAGCTTTCTTT. This chain uses TRBV2 with TRBJ1-1; D might be TRBD1 (5 bases). Germline assignment: CDR1 SNHLY and CDR2 FYNNEI. Trimming left V 6 bases short and J 4 bases short, with 15 bases between. This CDR3 contains 14 residues.

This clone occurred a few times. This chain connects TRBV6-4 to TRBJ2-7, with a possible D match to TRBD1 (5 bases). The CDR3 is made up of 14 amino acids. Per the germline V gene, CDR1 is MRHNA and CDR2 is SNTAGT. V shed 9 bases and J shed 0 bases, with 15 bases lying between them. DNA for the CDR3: TGTGCCAGAAATGGACATTTTACCTCCTACGAGCAGTACTTC. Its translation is CARNGHFTSYEQYF.

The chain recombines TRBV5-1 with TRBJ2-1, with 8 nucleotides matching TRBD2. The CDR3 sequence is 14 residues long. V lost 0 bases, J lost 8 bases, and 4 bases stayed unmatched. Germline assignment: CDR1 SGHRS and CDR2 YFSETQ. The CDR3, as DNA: TGCGCCAGCAGCTTGGGTCGGGGGGGCTATGAGCAGTTCTTC. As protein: CASSLGRGGYEQFF.

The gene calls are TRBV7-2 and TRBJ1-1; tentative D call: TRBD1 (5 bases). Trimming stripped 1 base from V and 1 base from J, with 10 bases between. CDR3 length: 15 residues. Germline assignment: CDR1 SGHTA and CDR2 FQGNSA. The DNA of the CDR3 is TGTGCCAGCAGCTTAGTATGGGGGGGGAACACTGAAGCTTTCTTT. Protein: CASSLVWGGNTEAFF.